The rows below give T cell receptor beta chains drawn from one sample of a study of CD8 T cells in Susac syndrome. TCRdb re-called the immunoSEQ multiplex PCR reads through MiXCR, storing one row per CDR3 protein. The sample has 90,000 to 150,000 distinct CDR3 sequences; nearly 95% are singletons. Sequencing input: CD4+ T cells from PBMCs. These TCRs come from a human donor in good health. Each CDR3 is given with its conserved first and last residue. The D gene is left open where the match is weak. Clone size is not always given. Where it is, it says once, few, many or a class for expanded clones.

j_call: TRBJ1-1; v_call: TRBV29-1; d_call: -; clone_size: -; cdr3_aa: CSGLGGQRDRNTEAFF; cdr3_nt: TGCAGCGGTCTAGGGGGGCAAAGGGATAGAAACACTGAAGCTTTCTTT
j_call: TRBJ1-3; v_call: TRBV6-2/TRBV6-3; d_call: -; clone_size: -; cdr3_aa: CASSAGLVSSGNTIYF; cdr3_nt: TGTGCCAGCAGTGCCGGGTTGGTGAGCTCTGGAAACACCATATATTTT
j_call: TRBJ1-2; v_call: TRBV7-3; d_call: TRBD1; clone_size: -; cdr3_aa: CASSLSPDRGRTSYGYTF; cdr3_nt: TGTGCCAGCAGCTTATCTCCGGACAGGGGTCGCACTTCCTATGGCTACACCTTC
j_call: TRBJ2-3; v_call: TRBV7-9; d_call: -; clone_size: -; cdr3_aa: CARVEAGSDTQYF; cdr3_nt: TGTGCCAGGGTTGAAGCGGGCTCAGATACGCAGTATTTT
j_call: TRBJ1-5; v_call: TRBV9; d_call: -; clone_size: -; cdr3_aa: CASSVGTASNQPQHF; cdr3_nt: TGTGCCAGCAGCGTAGGAACAGCGAGCAATCAGCCCCAGCATTTT
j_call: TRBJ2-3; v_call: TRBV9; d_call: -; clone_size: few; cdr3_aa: CASSVWVADTQYF; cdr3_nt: TGTGCCAGCAGCGTATGGGTGGCAGATACGCAGTATTTT
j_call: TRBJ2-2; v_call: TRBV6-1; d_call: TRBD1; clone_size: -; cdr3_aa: CASRDARQGLTGELFF; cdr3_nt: TGTGCCAGCAGGGACGCGCGACAGGGTCTCACCGGGGAGCTGTTTTTT
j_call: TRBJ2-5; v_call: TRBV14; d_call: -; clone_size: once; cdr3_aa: CASSLSGTAETQYF; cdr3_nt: TGTGCCAGCAGCCTTTCCGGGACCGCAGAGACCCAGTACTTC
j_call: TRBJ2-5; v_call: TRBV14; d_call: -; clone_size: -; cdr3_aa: CASSQDLVQTQYF; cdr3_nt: TGTGCCAGCAGCCAAGACCTTGTTCAGACCCAGTACTTC
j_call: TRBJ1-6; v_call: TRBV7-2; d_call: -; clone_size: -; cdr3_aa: CASSEGPFNSPLHF; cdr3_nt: TGTGCCAGCAGCGAGGGGCCTTTCAATTCACCCCTCCACTTT
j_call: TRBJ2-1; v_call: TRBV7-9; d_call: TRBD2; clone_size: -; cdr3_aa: CASHLAGAGGEQFF; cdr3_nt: TGTGCCAGCCACTTAGCGGGAGCGGGTGGTGAGCAGTTCTTC
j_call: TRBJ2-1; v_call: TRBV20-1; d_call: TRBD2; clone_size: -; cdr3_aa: CSARDLGLAGDNEQFF; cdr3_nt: TGCAGTGCTAGAGACCTAGGACTAGCGGGAGACAATGAGCAGTTCTTC
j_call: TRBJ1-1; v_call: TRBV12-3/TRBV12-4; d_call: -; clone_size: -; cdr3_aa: CASSSEIRNTEAFF; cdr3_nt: TGTGCCAGCAGTTCGGAGATACGGAACACTGAAGCTTTCTTT
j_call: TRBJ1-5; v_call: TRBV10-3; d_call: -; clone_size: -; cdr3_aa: CAIRDSERNQPQHF; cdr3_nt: TGTGCCATCAGGGACAGTGAAAGAAATCAGCCCCAGCATTTT
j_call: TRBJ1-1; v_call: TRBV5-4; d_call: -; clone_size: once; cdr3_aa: CASSVTPGTEAFF; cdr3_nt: TGTGCCAGCAGCGTAACTCCGGGGACTGAAGCTTTCTTT
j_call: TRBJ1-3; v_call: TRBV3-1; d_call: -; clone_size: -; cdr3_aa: CASSPGYNSGNTIYF; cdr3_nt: TGTGCCAGCAGCCCCGGATATAACTCTGGAAACACCATATATTTT
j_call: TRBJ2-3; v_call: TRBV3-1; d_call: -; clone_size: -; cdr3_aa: CASRGDATDTQYF; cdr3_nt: TGTGCCAGCAGAGGGGACGCCACAGATACGCAGTATTTT
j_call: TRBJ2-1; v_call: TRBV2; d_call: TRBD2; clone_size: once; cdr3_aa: CASSAASGYNEQFF; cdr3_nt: TGTGCCAGCAGTGCCGCTAGCGGTTACAATGAGCAGTTCTTC
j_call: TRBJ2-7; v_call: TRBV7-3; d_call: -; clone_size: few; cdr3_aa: CASSLSGNDEQYF; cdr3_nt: TGTGCCAGCAGCTTATCAGGGAACGACGAGCAGTACTTC
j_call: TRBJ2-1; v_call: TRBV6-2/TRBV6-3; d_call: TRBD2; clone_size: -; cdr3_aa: CASRGGGKDEQFF; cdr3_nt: TGTGCCAGCCGCGGGGGGGGGAAGGATGAGCAGTTCTTC
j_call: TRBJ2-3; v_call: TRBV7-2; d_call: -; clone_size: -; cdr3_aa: CASSLTTGGGRLGTDTQYF; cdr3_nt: TGTGCCAGCAGCTTAACCACAGGGGGGGGTCGCTTGGGCACAGATACGCAGTATTTT
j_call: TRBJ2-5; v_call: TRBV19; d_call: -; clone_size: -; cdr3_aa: CASSRGGGEQETQYF; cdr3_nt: TGTGCCAGTAGTAGGGGAGGGGGAGAGCAAGAGACCCAGTACTTC
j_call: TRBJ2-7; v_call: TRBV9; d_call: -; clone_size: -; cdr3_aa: CASSPHSREEQYF; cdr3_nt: TGTGCCAGCAGCCCGCACTCAAGGGAGGAGCAGTACTTC
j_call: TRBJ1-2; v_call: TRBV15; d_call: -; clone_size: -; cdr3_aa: CATSEPSWDAYGYTF; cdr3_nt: TGTGCCACCAGCGAACCGTCTTGGGACGCCTATGGCTACACCTTC
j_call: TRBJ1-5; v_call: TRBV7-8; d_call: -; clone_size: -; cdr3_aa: CASSLAMGARENQPQHF; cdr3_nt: TGTGCCAGCAGCTTAGCGATGGGGGCCAGGGAGAATCAGCCCCAGCATTTT
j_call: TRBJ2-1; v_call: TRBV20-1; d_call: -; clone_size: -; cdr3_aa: CSARVNTPADNEQFF; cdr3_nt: TGCAGTGCTAGAGTGAACACCCCCGCGGACAATGAGCAGTTCTTC
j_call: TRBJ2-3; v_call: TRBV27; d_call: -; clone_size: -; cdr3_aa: CARKQGPDTQYF; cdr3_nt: TGTGCCAGAAAACAGGGCCCAGATACGCAGTATTTT
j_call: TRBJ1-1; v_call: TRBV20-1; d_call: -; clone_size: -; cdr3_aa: CSAASSGNTEAFF; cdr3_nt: TGCAGTGCCGCGAGTTCAGGTAACACTGAAGCTTTCTTT
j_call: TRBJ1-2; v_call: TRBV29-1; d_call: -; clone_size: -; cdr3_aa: CSVEGDPQRIGRIYGYTF; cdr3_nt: TGCAGCGTTGAAGGGGATCCACAGAGGATCGGGCGAATCTATGGCTACACCTTC
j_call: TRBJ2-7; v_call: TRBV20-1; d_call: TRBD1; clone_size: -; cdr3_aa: CSAPRAGGFDEQYF; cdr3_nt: TGCAGTGCTCCTAGGGCAGGGGGTTTTGACGAGCAGTACTTC
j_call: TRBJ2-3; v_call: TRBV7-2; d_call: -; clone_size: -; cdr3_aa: CASSSPMTGTDTQYF; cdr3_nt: TGTGCCAGCAGCTCTCCTATGACTGGCACAGATACGCAGTATTTT
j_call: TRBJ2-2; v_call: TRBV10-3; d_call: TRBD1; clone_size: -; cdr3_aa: CAITPTSMGQGAGTGELFF; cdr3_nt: TGTGCCATCACGCCTACCTCGATGGGGCAGGGGGCAGGGACCGGGGAGCTGTTTTTT
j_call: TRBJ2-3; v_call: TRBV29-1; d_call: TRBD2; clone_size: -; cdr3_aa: CSVEIAGGRGGTDTQYF; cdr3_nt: TGCAGCGTTGAAATAGCGGGGGGCCGAGGAGGCACAGATACGCAGTATTTT
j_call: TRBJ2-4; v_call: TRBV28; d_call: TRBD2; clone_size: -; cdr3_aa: CASSNDIAGHSSKNIQYF; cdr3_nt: TGTGCCAGCAGCAACGACATAGCGGGTCATTCGTCCAAAAACATTCAGTACTTC
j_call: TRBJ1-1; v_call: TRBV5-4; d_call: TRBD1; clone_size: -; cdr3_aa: CASSGDRTNTEAFF; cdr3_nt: TGTGCCAGCAGCGGGGACAGAACGAACACTGAAGCTTTCTTT
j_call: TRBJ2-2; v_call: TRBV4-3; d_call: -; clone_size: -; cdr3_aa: CASSQESGSYTGELFF; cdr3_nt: TGCGCCAGCAGCCAAGAGAGCGGCAGTTACACCGGGGAGCTGTTTTTT
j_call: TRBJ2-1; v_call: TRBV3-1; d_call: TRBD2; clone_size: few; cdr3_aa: CASSQVAGLYNEQFF; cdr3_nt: TGTGCCAGCAGCCAAGTAGCGGGTCTTTACAATGAGCAGTTCTTC
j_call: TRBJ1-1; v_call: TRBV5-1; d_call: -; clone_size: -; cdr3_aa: CASSNRANTEAFF; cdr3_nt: TGCGCCAGCAGCAACAGGGCGAACACTGAAGCTTTCTTT
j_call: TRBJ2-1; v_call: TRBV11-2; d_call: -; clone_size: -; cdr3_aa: CASTYKAGPNEQFF; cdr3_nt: TGTGCCAGCACCTACAAGGCGGGGCCAAATGAGCAGTTCTTC
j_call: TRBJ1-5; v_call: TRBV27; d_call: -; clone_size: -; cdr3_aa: CASSLTGANQPQHF; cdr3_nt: TGTGCCAGCAGTTTAACCGGGGCTAATCAGCCCCAGCATTTT
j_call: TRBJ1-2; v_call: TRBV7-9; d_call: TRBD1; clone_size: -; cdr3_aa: CASSGPPTGGVLYGYTF; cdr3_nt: TGTGCCAGCAGCGGGCCTCCGACAGGGGGAGTCTTATATGGCTACACCTTC
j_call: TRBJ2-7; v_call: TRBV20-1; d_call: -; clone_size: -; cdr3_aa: CSARSVDTALEQYF; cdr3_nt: TGCAGTGCTAGATCTGTAGACACGGCCCTCGAGCAGTACTTC
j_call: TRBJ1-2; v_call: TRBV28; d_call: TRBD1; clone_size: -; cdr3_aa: CASRGTGYYGYTF; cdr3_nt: TGTGCCAGCAGGGGGACAGGGTACTATGGCTACACCTTC
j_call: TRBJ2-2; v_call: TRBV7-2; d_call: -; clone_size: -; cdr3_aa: CASSLAPGFFGELFF; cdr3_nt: TGTGCCAGCAGCTTAGCCCCCGGTTTCTTCGGGGAGCTGTTTTTT
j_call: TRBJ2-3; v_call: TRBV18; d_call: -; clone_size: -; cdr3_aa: CASSPPGRDTDTQYF; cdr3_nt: TGTGCCAGCTCACCACCAGGGCGGGACACAGATACGCAGTATTTT
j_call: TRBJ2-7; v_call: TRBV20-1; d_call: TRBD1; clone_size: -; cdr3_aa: CSAPGQGGYEQYF; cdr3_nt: TGCAGTGCGCCGGGACAGGGGGGATACGAGCAGTACTTC
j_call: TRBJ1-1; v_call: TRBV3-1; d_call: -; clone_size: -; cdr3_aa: CASSPLEMNTEAFF; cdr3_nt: TGTGCCAGCAGCCCCCTGGAGATGAACACTGAAGCTTTCTTT
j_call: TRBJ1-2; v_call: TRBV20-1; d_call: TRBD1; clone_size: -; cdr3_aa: CSAPGQGLYGYTF; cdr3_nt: TGCAGTGCTCCGGGACAGGGATTATATGGCTACACCTTC
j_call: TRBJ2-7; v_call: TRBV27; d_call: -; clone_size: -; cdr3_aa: CASRSLDTAYEQYF; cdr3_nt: TGTGCCAGCAGATCCCTAGACACAGCCTACGAGCAGTACTTC
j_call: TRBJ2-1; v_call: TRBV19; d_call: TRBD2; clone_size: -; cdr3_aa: CASSLGGGAYNEQFF; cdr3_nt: TGTGCCAGTAGCCTCGGGGGAGGGGCCTACAATGAGCAGTTCTTC
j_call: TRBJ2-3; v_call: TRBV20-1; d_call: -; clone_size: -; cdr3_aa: CSANPFVGDTQYF; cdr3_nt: TGCAGTGCTAATCCCTTCGTCGGGGATACGCAGTATTTT
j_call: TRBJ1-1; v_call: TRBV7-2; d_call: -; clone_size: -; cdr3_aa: CASSLVDRSEAFF; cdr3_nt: TGTGCCAGCAGCTTAGTTGACAGGTCTGAGGCTTTCTTT
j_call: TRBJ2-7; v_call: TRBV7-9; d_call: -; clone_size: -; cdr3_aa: CASSPEGEFSEQYF; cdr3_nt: TGTGCCAGCAGCCCCGAGGGGGAATTCTCCGAGCAGTACTTC
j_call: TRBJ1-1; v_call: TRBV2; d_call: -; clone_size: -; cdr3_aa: CASSEYSINTEAFF; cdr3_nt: TGTGCCAGCAGTGAATACTCCATTAACACTGAAGCTTTCTTT
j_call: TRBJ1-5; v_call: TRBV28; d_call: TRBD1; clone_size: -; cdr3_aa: CASSSPGGLGNQPQHF; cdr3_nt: TGTGCCAGCAGTTCTCCAGGGGGTTTGGGCAATCAGCCCCAGCATTTT